The 7 T cell receptor beta chains below all came from one sample that was sequenced in a study of blood T cell repertoires in COVID-19. The protocol was immunoSEQ multiplex PCR, while the TCRdb copy is restricted to in-frame clones and leaves out a portion. Here the sample spans over 200,000 clones, 70% to 90% being singletons. Sequencing was performed on peripheral blood. The receptors derive from a woman under 30 who had recovered from COVID-19.

This chain joins TRBV11-2 and TRBJ1-1; TRBD1 might be the D (5 bases). V was clipped by 1 base and J by 11 bases, with 11 bases between them. In germline, CDR1 is SGHAT, CDR2 FQNNGV. The CDR3 covers 12 residues. The chain's CDR3 is CASSLGGVGAFF. CDR3 bases: TGTGCCAGCAGCTTAGGGGGGGTAGGCGCTTTCTTT.

The chain recombines TRBV19 with TRBJ1-6; TRBD1 is a possible D gene (6 bases). Trimming took 0 bases from V and 9 from J, leaving 12 bases between them. The CDR3 has 15 residues. Germline V gene data show CDR1 as LNHDA and CDR2 as SQIVND (reference sequence). In nucleotides, the CDR3 is TGTGCCAGTAGTATAGATCGCAGGGGCCTTTCACCCCTCCACTTT. It is translated as CASSIDRRGLSPLHF.

This chain connects TRBV7-2 to TRBJ2-5, with a tentative D call TRBD1 (6 bases). The germline V and J ends were trimmed by 1 base and 5 bases, with 14 bases remaining between them. Per the germline V gene, CDR1 is SGHTA and CDR2 is FQGNSA. This CDR3 spans 15 amino acids. The CDR3 protein is CASSLGSQGWETQYF. The DNA of the CDR3 is TGTGCCAGCAGCTTAGGGTCCCAGGGGTGGGAGACCCAGTACTTC.

CDR3 nucleotides: TGTGCCAGCGGCCGGGACAGGGGCAATCAGCCCCAGCATTTT. Translated: CASGRDRGNQPQHF. The gene calls are TRBV6-5 and TRBJ1-5; 9 bases match TRBD1. The CDR3 runs to 14 residues. After removal of 8 bases from V and 2 bases from J, the junction contained 4 bases not matched to a gene. CDR1 MNHEY and CDR2 SVGAGI come from the germline V gene.

The gene calls are TRBV6-5 and TRBJ1-1; 9 bases agree with TRBD1. The CDR3 runs to 14 residues. The V and J ends lost 4 bases and 4 bases, in that order; junction bases with no gene match: 4. Germline-derived CDR1 and CDR2 are MNHEY and SVGAGI. The CDR3 DNA follows: TGTGCCAGCAGTTCCCGGGACAGGGTCACTGAAGCTTTCTTT. It translates to CASSSRDRVTEAFF.

The V call is TRBV7-9, the J call TRBJ1-2; D remains unclear. Germline CDR1 reads SEHNR; CDR2 reads FQNEAQ (reference sequence). The CDR3 contains 15 residues. The germline V and J ends were trimmed by 1 base and 7 bases, with 16 bases remaining between them. CDR3 nucleotides: TGTGCCAGCAGCTTAGGGCGAAGACTACAGTTTGGCTACACCTTC. Encoded protein: CASSLGRRLQFGYTF.

The gene calls are TRBV3-1 (or the pseudogene TRBV3-2) and TRBJ2-5; 12 bases are shared with TRBD2. The germline V gene has CDR1 LGHDT and CDR2 YNNKEL (reference sequence). This CDR3 has 16 amino acids. V shed 6 bases and J 3 bases; nucleotides not matched to a gene: 8. In DNA form, the CDR3 reads TGTGCCAGCAGAATCCTAGCGGGAGGGCCGGAAGAGACCCAGTACTTC. Translated: CASRILAGGPEETQYF.